One and the same sample provided the 27 T cell receptor beta chains below, sequenced in a study of T cells in localized non-small cell lung cancer. Data came from immunoSEQ multiplex PCR; TCRdb stores just in-frame clones and leaves some out. The sample shows approximately 25,000 clones, 90% of them seen only once. The sample was peripheral blood, taken before any cancer treatment. The receptors originated from a woman aged 40 to 75 with stage I lung adenocarcinoma.

The chain carries TRBV19 and TRBJ1-5; TRBD1 matches at 12 bases. V lost 7 bases to trimming and J lost 6 bases; unmatched junction nucleotides: 10. The CDR3 consists of 16 residues. CDR1 LNHDA and CDR2 SQIVND come from the germline V gene (reference sequence). The CDR3 DNA follows: TGTGCCAGTACCCCCAACCGGGACAGGGGGCTTCAGCCCCAGCATTTT. Translated, it gives CASTPNRDRGLQPQHF.

This clone was counted only a few times. This sequence joins TRBV9 and TRBJ2-1; no definite D call. The CDR3 extends over 14 amino acids. Trimming shortened V by 5 bases and J by 2 bases, and 11 bases separated the two germline ends. Germline CDR1 and CDR2: SGDLS and YYNGEE. CDR3 amino acids: CASSPPPPYNEQFF. DNA for the CDR3: TGTGCCAGCAGTCCTCCCCCACCCTACAATGAGCAGTTCTTC.

Of note for this clone: The identical CDR3 is also encoded by other nucleotide sequences in the sample. The rearrangement joins TRBV18 to TRBJ1-1; a possible D gene is TRBD1 (5 bases). The germline V gene has CDR1 KGHSH and CDR2 LQKENI. The CDR3 is 13 residues long. With 2 bases removed from V and 3 bases from J, the gap between germline ends came to 7 bases. This chain's CDR3 is CASSPVGDTEAFF. In nucleotides, the CDR3 is TGTGCCAGCTCACCAGTGGGGGACACTGAAGCTTTCTTT.

The J gene is TRBJ1-2, the V gene TRBV19; no clear D. In germline, CDR1 is LNHDA, CDR2 SQIVND (reference sequence). CDR3 size: 15 residues. V shed 1 base and J shed 5 bases, with 14 bases lying between them. The CDR3 protein is CASSIVTADWYGYTF. The CDR3 nucleotides read TGTGCCAGTAGTATAGTAACGGCGGATTGGTATGGCTACACCTTC.

The rearrangement uses TRBV5-8 and TRBJ2-1; no firm D call. Germline CDR1 is SGHTS and CDR2 is YDEGEE. The CDR3 runs 12 residues. V was clipped by 2 bases and J by 6 bases, with 6 bases between them. Written as DNA, the CDR3 is TGTGCCAGCAGCTTTAGTGTCAATGAGCAGTTCTTC. Protein product: CASSFSVNEQFF.

The V and J genes are TRBV6-6 and TRBJ1-1, with D maybe TRBD1 (5 bases). Trimming took 4 bases from V and 1 from J, leaving 10 bases between them. CDR1 and CDR2 (germline): MNHNY, SVGAGI (reference sequence). This CDR3 has 14 residues. The chain's CDR3 is CASSSPRENTEAFF. The CDR3 DNA is TGTGCCAGCAGTTCCCCCAGGGAGAACACTGAAGCTTTCTTT.

This chain connects TRBV10-2 to TRBJ2-2, with 7 bases identical to TRBD1. The germline CDR1 and CDR2 sequences are WSHSY and SAAADI. The J segment lost 6 bases and the V segment lost 9 bases, leaving 13 bases of the junction unmatched. The CDR3 has 15 amino acids. The CDR3 region is CASSGTALGAGELFF. The CDR3 nucleotides are TGCGCCAGTTCCGGGACAGCGCTTGGGGCCGGGGAGCTGTTTTTT.

This clone appeared a few times. This chain links TRBV6-6 with TRBJ1-4; D not resolved. The length of the CDR3 is 13 residues. Trimming took 5 bases from V and 5 from J, leaving 9 bases between them. Germline values: CDR1 MNHNY, CDR2 SVGAGI (reference sequence). The CDR3 DNA follows: TGTGCCAGCAGTCTGGATTGGAATGAAAAACTGTTTTTT. This translates into CASSLDWNEKLFF.

Here the CDR3 DNA reads TGCGCCAGCAGCCAGACTTCCGAGGGCAGGTCCTACGAGCAGTACTTC. This gives the protein CASSQTSEGRSYEQYF. The chain uses TRBV4-1 and TRBJ2-7; a possible D gene is TRBD2 (5 bases). V was clipped by 3 bases and J by 1 base, with 16 bases between them. CDR1 is MGHRA and CDR2 is YSYEKL in the germline V gene. The CDR3 runs 16 residues.

This chain links TRBV5-1 with TRBJ1-1; TRBD1 agrees at 7 bases. The CDR3 runs to 16 residues. Germline V gene data show CDR1 as SGHRS and CDR2 as YFSETQ. The ends lost 0 bases at V and 6 bases at J; junction bases unmatched: 11. CDR3 nucleotides: TGCGCCAGCAGCTTGGGGGACAGCTACCGCGGGGCTGAAGCTTTCTTT. This codes for CASSLGDSYRGAEAFF.

This rearrangement joins TRBV19 to TRBJ2-7; TRBD1 matches 8 bases. The CDR3 spans 15 residues. CDR1 and CDR2 (germline): LNHDA, SQIVND (reference sequence). V lost 4 bases, J lost 0 bases, and 5 bases stayed unmatched. The CDR3: CASSRQGRSSYEQYF. CDR3 coding DNA: TGTGCCAGTAGTAGACAGGGGCGAAGCTCCTACGAGCAGTACTTC. Full variable domain (outside the CDR3, taken from reference TRBV19 and TRBJ2-7): DGGITQSPKYLFRKEGQNVTLSCEQNLNHDAMYWYRQDPGQGLRLIYYSQIVNDFQKGDIAEGYSVSREKKESFPLTVTSAQKNPTAFYLCASSRQGRSSYEQYFGPGTRLTVT.

The chain recombines TRBV4-3 with TRBJ2-7, with 7 positions matching TRBD2. CDR3 size: 18 residues. V dropped 0 bases and J dropped 10; count of bases not matched to a gene: 21. Germline CDR1 reads LGHNA; CDR2 reads YSLEER. Here the CDR3 DNA reads TGCGCCAGCAGCCAAGATTTGCGTGGCGCGGGGAGGGCGCAGATTCAGTACTTC. It is translated as CASSQDLRGAGRAQIQYF.

In this sample, this clone turned up a few times. CDR3 region: CASSSPPGYEQYF. CDR3 coding DNA: TGTGCCAGCAGCTCCCCTCCCGGTTACGAGCAGTACTTC. The V gene is TRBV7-3, the J gene TRBJ2-7, with D hard to call. This CDR3 spans 13 amino acids. Germline loops: CDR1 SGHTA, CDR2 FQGTGA. Trimming removed 4 bases at V and 4 bases at J, with 11 bases between.

CDR3 sequence reads: CASSQEAESAKNIQYF. Written as DNA, the CDR3 is TGCGCCAGCAGCCAAGAAGCGGAATCAGCCAAAAACATTCAGTACTTC. This sequence joins TRBV4-3 and TRBJ2-4; the D gene is possibly TRBD2 (5 bases). This CDR3 contains 16 residues. The V end was cut by 0 bases, the J end by 0 bases, with 9 bases between. CDR1 and CDR2 from the germline V gene are LGHNA and YSLEER.

This chain joins TRBV7-2 and TRBJ2-6; D gene unclear. CDR1 SGHTA and CDR2 FQGNSA come from the germline V gene. The CDR3 runs 19 residues. V was shortened by 5 bases and J by 0 bases, with 20 bases between the two germline ends. The chain's CDR3 is CASSPSGAFYHSGANVLTF. The CDR3 DNA is TGTGCCAGCAGCCCCTCGGGCGCCTTTTACCACTCTGGGGCCAACGTCCTGACTTTC.

The chain couples TRBV29-1 to TRBJ2-1, with D tentatively TRBD1 or TRBD2 (5 bases each). Trimming cost V 5 bases and J 1 base, with 12 bases left between them. The CDR3 has 14 amino acids. The germline CDR1 and CDR2 sequences are SQVTM and ANQGSEA. The CDR3: CSVHRDASYNEQFF. The DNA of the CDR3 is TGCAGCGTTCATCGGGACGCGTCCTACAATGAGCAGTTCTTC.

This clone appeared a single time. V gene TRBV5-6 combines with J gene TRBJ2-7, with D uncertain. Germline V gene data show CDR1 as SGHDT and CDR2 as YYEEEE. V shed 1 base and J shed 3 bases, with 5 bases lying between them. The CDR3 has 12 amino acids. The CDR3 nucleotides read TGTGCCAGCAGCTTGCAGAACTACGAGCAGTACTTC. Its translation: CASSLQNYEQYF.

The J gene is TRBJ1-2, the V gene TRBV13, with a tentative D call TRBD1 (5 bases). This CDR3 has 14 residues. Germline CDR1 is PRHDT and CDR2 is FYEKMQ (reference sequence). The ends were cut back, 5 bases at V and 2 bases at J, with 12 bases in the middle. CDR3 protein: CASSVNWGNYGYTF. In nucleotides, the CDR3 is TGTGCCAGCAGCGTGAATTGGGGGAACTATGGCTACACCTTC.

The chain recombines TRBV27 with TRBJ2-1; TRBD1 is a possible D gene (6 bases). Germline V CDR1 and CDR2: MNHEY, SMNVEV (reference sequence). This CDR3 has 14 residues. The V and J ends lost 7 bases and 5 bases respectively, with 15 bases between them. In DNA form, the CDR3 reads TGTGCCAGCACACAGGGACGAACGGACAATGAGCAGTTCTTC. Its protein product is CASTQGRTDNEQFF.

To note about this clone: Different DNA sequences within this sample yield the same CDR3. The chain employs TRBV27 and TRBJ2-1; 9 nucleotides match TRBD2. The CDR3 length is 15 residues. The V gene end was trimmed by 3 bases and the J gene end by 1 base; junction bases not matched to a gene: 1. Looked up from germline, CDR1 is MNHEY and CDR2 is SMNVEV (reference sequence). CDR3 loop: CASSFSGSSYNEQFF. DNA for the CDR3: TGTGCCAGCAGTTTTAGCGGGAGTTCCTACAATGAGCAGTTCTTC.

The CDR3 DNA follows: TGTGCCAGCAGCCGGGACGGGATCACAGATACGCAGTATTTT. The encoded protein is CASSRDGITDTQYF. The rearrangement joins TRBV6-1 to TRBJ2-3, with D tentatively TRBD1 or TRBD2 (5 bases each). This CDR3 contains 14 residues. Looked up from germline, CDR1 is MNHNS and CDR2 is SASEGT. V lost 6 bases, J lost 2 bases, and 12 bases lay in between.

The rearrangement uses TRBV12-5 and TRBJ2-5; D is unresolved. This CDR3 spans 13 amino acids. Trimming took off 6 bases at V and 2 bases at J, with 10 bases between the two ends. Germline-derived CDR1 and CDR2 are LGHNT and FRNRAP. CDR3 coding DNA: TGTGCTAGTGGCGCTGATAGGCAAGAGACCCAGTACTTC. This sequence encodes CASGADRQETQYF.

The chain has TRBV25-1 and TRBJ2-3; D remains ambiguous. CDR1 is MGHDK and CDR2 is SYGVNS in the germline V gene. Between the trimmed V and J ends, which lost 7 bases and 4 bases, there was a span of 12 bases. The CDR3 contains 13 residues. DNA of the CDR3: TGTGCCAGCACCCAAGGCACTGCAGATACGCAGTATTTT. It specifies CASTQGTADTQYF.

The V call is TRBV30, the J call TRBJ1-1; possible D gene TRBD1, 5 bases. CDR1 is GTSNPN, CDR2 SVGIG, per germline (reference sequence). The CDR3 runs to 13 residues. V lost 4 bases, J lost 0 bases, and 9 bases lay in between. DNA for the CDR3: TGTGCCTGGACAGGGAGGATGAACACTGAAGCTTTCTTT. This codes for CAWTGRMNTEAFF.

J is TRBJ2-6 and V is TRBV5-8, with TRBD1 identical over 8 bases. The J segment lost 2 bases and the V segment lost 5 bases, leaving 3 bases of the junction unmatched. Germline values: CDR1 SGHTS, CDR2 YDEGEE. The CDR3 runs to 15 residues. The CDR3 nucleotides are TGTGCCAGCAGGTTGACAGGGGCTGGGGCCAACGTCCTGACTTTC. Protein: CASRLTGAGANVLTF.

CDR3 coding DNA: TGTGCCAGCAGCGTAACTAGCGGGAGGGGGTTCGTGCACAATGAGCAGTTCTTC. This gives the protein CASSVTSGRGFVHNEQFF. This chain links TRBV9 with TRBJ2-1, with 13 bases matching TRBD2. Germline CDR1 is SGDLS and CDR2 is YYNGEE. There are 18 residues in the CDR3. V lost 1 base, J lost 5 bases, and 9 bases stayed unmatched.

The J gene is TRBJ2-5, the V gene TRBV29-1; D not certain. There are 9 residues in the CDR3. Trimming shortened V by 0 bases and J by 7 bases, and 0 bases separated the two germline ends. Per the germline V gene, CDR1 is SQVTM and CDR2 is ANQGSEA. CDR3 nucleotides: TGCAGCGTTGAAGAGACCCAGTACTTC. Translated: CSVEETQYF.